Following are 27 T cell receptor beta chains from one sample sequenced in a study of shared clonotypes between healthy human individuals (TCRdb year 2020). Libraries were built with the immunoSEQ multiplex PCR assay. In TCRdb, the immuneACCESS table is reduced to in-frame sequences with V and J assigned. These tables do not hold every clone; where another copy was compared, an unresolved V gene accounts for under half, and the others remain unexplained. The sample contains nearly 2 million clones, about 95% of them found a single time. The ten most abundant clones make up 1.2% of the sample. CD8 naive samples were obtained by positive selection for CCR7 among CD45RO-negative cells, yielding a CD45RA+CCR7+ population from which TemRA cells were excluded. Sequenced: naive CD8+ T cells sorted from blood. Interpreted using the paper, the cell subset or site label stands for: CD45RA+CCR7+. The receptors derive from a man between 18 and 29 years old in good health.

The CDR3 loop reads CASSWGLEDRELFF. In DNA, the CDR3 is TGTGCCAGCAGCTGGGGACTAGAGGATCGGGAGCTGTTTTTT. This chain uses TRBV5-8 with TRBJ2-2; 8 bases fit TRBD2. CDR3 length equals 14 residues. Germline V CDR1 and CDR2: SGHTS, YDEGEE. J gave up 9 bases and V 3 bases, and 7 bases lay outside the gene matches.

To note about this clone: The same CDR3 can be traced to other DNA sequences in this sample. CDR3 region: CASSQEAGGVYEQYF. CDR3 bases: TGCGCCAGCAGCCAAGAAGCGGGAGGGGTCTACGAGCAGTACTTC. V and J are TRBV4-3 and TRBJ2-7, with 10 positions matching TRBD2. V dropped 0 bases and J dropped 3; count of bases not matched to a gene: 2. This CDR3 has 15 residues. Germline CDR1 reads LGHNA; CDR2 reads YSLEER.

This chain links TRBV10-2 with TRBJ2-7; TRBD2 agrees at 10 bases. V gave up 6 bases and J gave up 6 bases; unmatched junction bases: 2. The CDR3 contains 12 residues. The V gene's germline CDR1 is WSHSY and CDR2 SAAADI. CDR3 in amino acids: CASRTSGFEQYF. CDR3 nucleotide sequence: TGCGCCAGCAGGACTAGCGGGTTCGAGCAGTACTTC.

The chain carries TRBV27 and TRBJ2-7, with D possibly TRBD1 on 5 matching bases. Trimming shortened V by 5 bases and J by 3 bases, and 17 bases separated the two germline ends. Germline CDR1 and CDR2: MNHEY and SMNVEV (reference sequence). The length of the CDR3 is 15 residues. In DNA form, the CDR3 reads TGTGCCAGCAGTCCCTCTTCGGCAGGGCACTACGAGCAGTACTTC. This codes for CASSPSSAGHYEQYF.

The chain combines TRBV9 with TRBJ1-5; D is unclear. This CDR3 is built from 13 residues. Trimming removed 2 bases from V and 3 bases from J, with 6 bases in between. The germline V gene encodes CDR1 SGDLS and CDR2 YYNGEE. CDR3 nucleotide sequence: TGTGCCAGCAGCGTGGGCTTCAATCAGCCCCAGCATTTT. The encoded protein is CASSVGFNQPQHF. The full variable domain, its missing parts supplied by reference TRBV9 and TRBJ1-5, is DSGVTQTPKHLITATGQRVTLRCSPRSGDLSVYWYQQSLDQGLQFLIQYYNGEERAKGNILERFSAQQFPDLHSELNLSSLELGDSALYFCASSVGFNQPQHFGDGTRLSIL.

This chain's CDR3 is CASSLRPISHQPQHF. DNA of the CDR3: TGTGCCAGCAGTTTAAGGCCTATCTCTCACCAGCCCCAGCATTTT. The J gene is TRBJ1-5, the V gene TRBV28; no clear D. The germline V gene has CDR1 MDHEN and CDR2 SYDVKM. CDR3 length equals 15 residues. V was clipped by 2 bases and J by 7 bases, with 15 bases between them. Combining the CDR3 with reference TRBV28 and TRBJ1-5 gives the whole variable domain DVKVTQSSRYLVKRTGEKVFLECVQDMDHENMFWYRQDPGLGLRLIYFSYDVKMKEKGDIPEGYSVSREKKERFSLILESASTNQTSMYLCASSLRPISHQPQHFGDGTRLSIL.

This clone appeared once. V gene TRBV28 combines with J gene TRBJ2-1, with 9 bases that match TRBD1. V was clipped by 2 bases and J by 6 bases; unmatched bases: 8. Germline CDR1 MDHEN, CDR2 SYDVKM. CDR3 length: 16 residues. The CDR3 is CASSLIQGAFFNEQFF. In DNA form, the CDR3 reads TGTGCCAGCAGTTTAATACAGGGGGCTTTCTTCAATGAGCAGTTCTTC.

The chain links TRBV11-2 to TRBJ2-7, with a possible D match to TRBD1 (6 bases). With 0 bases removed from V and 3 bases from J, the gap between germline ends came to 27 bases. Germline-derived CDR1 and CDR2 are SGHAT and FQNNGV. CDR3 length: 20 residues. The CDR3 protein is CASSLDRATGFGAGIYEQYF. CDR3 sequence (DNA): TGTGCCAGCAGCTTAGATCGGGCTACAGGGTTTGGAGCTGGCATCTACGAGCAGTACTTC.

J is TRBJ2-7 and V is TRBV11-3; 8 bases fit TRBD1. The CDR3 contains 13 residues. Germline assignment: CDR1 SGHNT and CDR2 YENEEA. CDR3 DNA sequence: TGTCCCAAGCGTACAGGGGGATACTACGAGCAGTACTTC. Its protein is CPKRTGGYYEQYF.

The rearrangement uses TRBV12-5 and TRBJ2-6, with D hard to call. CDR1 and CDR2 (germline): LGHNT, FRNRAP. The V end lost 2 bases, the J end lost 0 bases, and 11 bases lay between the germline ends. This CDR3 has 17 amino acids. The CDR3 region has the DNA TGTGCTAGTGGTTTGACCAGCAGCCTCTCTGGGGCCAACGTCCTGACTTTC. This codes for CASGLTSSLSGANVLTF.

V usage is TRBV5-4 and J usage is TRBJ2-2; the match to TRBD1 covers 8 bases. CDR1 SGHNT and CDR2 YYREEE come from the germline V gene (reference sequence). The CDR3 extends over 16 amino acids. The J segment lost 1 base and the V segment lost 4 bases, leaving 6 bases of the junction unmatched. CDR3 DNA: TGTGCCAGCAGCCCAACGACAGGGGTGAACACCGGGGAGCTGTTTTTT. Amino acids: CASSPTTGVNTGELFF. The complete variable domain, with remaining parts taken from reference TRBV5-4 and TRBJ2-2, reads ETGVTQSPTHLIKTRGQQVTLRCSSQSGHNTVSWYQQALGQGPQFIFQYYREEENGRGNFPPRFSGLQFPNYSSELNVNALELDDSALYLCASSPTTGVNTGELFFGEGSRLTVL.

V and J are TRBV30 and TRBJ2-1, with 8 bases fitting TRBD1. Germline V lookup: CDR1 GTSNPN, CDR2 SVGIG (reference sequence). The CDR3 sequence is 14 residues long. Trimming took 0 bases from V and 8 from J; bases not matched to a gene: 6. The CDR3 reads CAWSVADRAHEQFF. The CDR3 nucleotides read TGTGCCTGGAGTGTGGCGGACAGGGCCCATGAGCAGTTCTTC.

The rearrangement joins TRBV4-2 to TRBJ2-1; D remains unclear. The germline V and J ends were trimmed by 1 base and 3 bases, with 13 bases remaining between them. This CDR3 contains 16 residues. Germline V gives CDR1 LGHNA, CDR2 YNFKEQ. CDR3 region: CASSQAPADGYNEQFF. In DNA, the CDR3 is TGTGCCAGCAGCCAAGCCCCGGCGGACGGCTACAATGAGCAGTTCTTC.

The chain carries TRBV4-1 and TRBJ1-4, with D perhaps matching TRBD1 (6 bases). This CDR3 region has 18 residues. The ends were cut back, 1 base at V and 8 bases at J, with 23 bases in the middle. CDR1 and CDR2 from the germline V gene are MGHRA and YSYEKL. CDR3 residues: CASSQVEGGGRRGEKLFF. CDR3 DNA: TGCGCCAGCAGCCAAGTTGAGGGAGGGGGGCGGAGAGGCGAAAAACTGTTTTTT.

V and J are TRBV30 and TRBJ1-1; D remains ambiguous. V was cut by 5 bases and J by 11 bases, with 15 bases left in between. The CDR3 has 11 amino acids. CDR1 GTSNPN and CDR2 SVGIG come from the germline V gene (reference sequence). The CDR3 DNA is TGTGCCTGGGACTACACCTCGCAGGCTTTCTTT. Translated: CAWDYTSQAFF. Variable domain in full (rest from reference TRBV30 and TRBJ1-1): SQTIHQWPATLVQPVGSPLSLECTVEGTSNPNLYWYRQAAGRGLQLLFYSVGIGQISSEVPQNLSASRPQDRQFILSSKKLLLSDSGFYLCAWDYTSQAFFGQGTRLTVV.

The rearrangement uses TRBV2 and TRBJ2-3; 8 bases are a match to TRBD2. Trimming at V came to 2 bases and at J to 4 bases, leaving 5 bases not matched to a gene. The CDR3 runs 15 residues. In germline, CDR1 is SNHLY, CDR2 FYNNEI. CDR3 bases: TGTGCCAGCAGTGAAAGTCGGGGGGGCCCAGATACGCAGTATTTT. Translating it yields CASSESRGGPDTQYF.

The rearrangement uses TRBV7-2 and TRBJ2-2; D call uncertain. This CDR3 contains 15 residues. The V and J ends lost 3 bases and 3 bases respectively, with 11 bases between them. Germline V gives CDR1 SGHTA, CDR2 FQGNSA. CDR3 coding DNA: TGTGCCAGCAGCTTCGAGTCCCGGGACACCGGGGAGCTGTTTTTT. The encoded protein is CASSFESRDTGELFF. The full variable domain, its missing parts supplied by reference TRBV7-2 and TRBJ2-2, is GAGVSQSPSNKVTEKGKDVELRCDPISGHTALYWYRQSLGQGLEFLIYFQGNSAPDKSGLPSDRFSAERTGGSVSTLTIQRTQQEDSAVYLCASSFESRDTGELFFGEGSRLTVL.

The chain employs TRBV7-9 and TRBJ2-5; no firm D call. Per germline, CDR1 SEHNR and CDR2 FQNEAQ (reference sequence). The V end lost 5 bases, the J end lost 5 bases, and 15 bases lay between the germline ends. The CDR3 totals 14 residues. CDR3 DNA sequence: TGTGCCAGCAGCCCCGACCGGTCGGTTGAGACCCAGTACTTC. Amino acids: CASSPDRSVETQYF.

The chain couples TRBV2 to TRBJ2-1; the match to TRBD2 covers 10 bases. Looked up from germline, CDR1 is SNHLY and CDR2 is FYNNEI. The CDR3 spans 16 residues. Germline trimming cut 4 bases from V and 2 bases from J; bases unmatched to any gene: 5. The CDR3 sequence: CASSVGLADTYNEQFF. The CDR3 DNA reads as TGTGCCAGCAGTGTAGGACTAGCGGATACCTACAATGAGCAGTTCTTC.

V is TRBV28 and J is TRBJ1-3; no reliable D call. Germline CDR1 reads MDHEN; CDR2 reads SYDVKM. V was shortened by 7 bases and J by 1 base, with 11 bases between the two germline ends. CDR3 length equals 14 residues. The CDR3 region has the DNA TGTGCCAGCACCTTTAACTGGTCTGGAAACACCATATATTTT. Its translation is CASTFNWSGNTIYF.

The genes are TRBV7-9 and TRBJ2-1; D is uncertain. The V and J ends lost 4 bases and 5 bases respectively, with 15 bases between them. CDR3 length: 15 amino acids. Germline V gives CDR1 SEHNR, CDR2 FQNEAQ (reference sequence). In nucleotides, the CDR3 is TGTGCCAGCAGCTCCCCTCGGTCCTGGGACAATGAGCAGTTCTTC. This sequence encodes CASSSPRSWDNEQFF. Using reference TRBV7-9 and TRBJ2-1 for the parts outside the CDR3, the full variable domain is DTGVSQNPRHKITKRGQNVTFRCDPISEHNRLYWYRQTLGQGPEFLTYFQNEAQLEKSRLLSDRFSAERPKGSFSTLEIQRTEQGDSAMYLCASSSPRSWDNEQFFGPGTRLTVL.

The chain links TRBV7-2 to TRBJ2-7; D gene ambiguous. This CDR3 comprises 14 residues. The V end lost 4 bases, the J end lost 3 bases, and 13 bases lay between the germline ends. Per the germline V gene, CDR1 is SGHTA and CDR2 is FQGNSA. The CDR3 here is CASSSRTLIYEQYF. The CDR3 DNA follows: TGTGCCAGCAGCTCGCGGACGTTGATCTACGAGCAGTACTTC.

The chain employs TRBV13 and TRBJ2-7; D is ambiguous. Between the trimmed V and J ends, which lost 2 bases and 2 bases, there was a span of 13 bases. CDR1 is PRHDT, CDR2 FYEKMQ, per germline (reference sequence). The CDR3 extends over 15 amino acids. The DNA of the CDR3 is TGTGCCAGCAGCTTAATTGGGGAAGCAGCCTACGAGCAGTACTTC. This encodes CASSLIGEAAYEQYF.

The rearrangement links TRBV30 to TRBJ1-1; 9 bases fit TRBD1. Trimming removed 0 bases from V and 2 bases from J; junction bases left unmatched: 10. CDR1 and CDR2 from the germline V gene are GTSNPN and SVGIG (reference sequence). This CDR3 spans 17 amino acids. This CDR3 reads CAWSVLGQGYFNTEAFF. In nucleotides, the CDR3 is TGTGCCTGGAGTGTATTGGGACAGGGATATTTTAACACTGAAGCTTTCTTT.

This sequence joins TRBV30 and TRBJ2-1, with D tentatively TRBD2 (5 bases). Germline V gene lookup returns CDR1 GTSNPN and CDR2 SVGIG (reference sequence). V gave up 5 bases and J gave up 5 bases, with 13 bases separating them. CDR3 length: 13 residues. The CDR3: CAWDSGSNNEQFF. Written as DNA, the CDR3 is TGTGCCTGGGACTCGGGGTCTAACAATGAGCAGTTCTTC.

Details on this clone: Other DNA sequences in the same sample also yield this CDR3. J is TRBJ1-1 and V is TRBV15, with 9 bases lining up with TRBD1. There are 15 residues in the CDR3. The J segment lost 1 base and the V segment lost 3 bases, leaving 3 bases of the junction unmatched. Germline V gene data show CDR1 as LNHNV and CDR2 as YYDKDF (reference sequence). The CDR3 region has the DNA TGTGCCACCAGCAGGGACAGGGGCGAGAACACTGAAGCTTTCTTT. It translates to CATSRDRGENTEAFF.

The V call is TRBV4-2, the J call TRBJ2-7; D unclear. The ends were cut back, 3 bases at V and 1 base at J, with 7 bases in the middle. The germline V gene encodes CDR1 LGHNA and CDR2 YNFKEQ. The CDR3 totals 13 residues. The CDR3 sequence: CASSQERSYEQYF. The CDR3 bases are TGTGCCAGCAGCCAGGAAAGATCCTACGAGCAGTACTTC.